This T cell receptor (beta chain) was found in a study of vaccination effects on CD4 cells after COVID-19. For this clone: No antigen is known for it.

This CDR3 is 15 amino acids long. Germline loops: CDR1 WNHNN, CDR2 SYGVQD (reference sequence). V lost 9 bases and J 1 base, leaving 16 bases between the germline ends. Repertoires were generated with immunoSEQ multiplex PCR, while TCRdb's copy carries only in-frame clones and drops some. The data show 70,000 or so clones, approximately 77% seen once. The culture ran for 10 days before CD4+ T cells were isolated. The clonotype originates from a human donor who received a COVID-19 vaccine. The rearrangement joins TRBV10-1 to TRBJ1-5; no clear D gene. This specimen consisted of CD4+ T cells from PBMCs cultured without peptide, obtained before COVID-19 vaccination. CDR3: CASVRPRVSNQPQHF. Written as DNA, the CDR3 is TGCGCCAGTGTACGGCCTCGGGTCAGCAATCAGCCCCAGCATTTT.